This T cell receptor (beta chain) was captured in a study of beta chain features in type 1 diabetes. About this clone: Its antigen is still unknown. A read error may produce the germline difference seen at one junction end.

What was sequenced were expressed TCRB transcripts, since all of the isolated RNA had been reverse transcribed. Read counts averaged around 3.5 million for samples of naive, central memory and regulatory T cells. TCRdb keeps only in-frame clones here, not all; method: immunoSEQ multiplex PCR. The data show roughly 70,000 clones, nearly 50% seen once. Points from the study as a whole: There was no resolution here of whether HLA type influences TCRB rearrangement. Shortening that was moderate but significant affected the TCRB CDR3s of Type 1 diabetes patients in all four CD4+ subsets.

This CDR3 spans 14 amino acids. From germline, CDR1 is MGHRA and CDR2 YSYEKL. The sequence was collected from a young man with type 1 diabetes. The sequencing input was central memory CD4+ T cells from blood. This chain joins TRBV4-1 and TRBJ1-2, with 7 bases identical to TRBD1. The CDR3 spells CASSQGTDNYGYTF. The CDR3 nucleotides read TGTGCCAGCAGCCAAGGGACAGATAACTATGGCTACACCTTC.